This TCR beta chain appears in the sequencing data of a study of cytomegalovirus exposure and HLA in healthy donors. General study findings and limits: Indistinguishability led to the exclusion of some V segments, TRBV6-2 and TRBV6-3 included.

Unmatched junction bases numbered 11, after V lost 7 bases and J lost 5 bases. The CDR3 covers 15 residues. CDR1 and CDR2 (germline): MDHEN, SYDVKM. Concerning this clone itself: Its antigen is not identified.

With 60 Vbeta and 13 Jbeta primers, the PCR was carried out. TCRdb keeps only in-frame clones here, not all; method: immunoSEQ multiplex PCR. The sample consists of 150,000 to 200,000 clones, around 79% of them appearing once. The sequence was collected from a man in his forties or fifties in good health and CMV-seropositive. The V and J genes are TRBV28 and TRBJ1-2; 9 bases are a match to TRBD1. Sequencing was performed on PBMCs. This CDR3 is CASINAFGTGYGYTF. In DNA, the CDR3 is TGTGCCAGCATCAATGCCTTCGGGACAGGGTATGGCTACACCTTC.